Reported below is one T cell receptor beta chain. The data were taken from a study of blood T cell repertoires in COVID-19. Study information: COVID-19 samples collected from the United States, Italy and Spain covered acute and convalescent phases. In each case, the material was cDNA or gDNA derived from T cells, B-cell-depleted T cells, or PBMCs.

As processed by the authors: Amplifying reference gene primers gave estimates of nucleated cell counts. The data were produced by immunoSEQ multiplex PCR, yet TCRdb's version contains in-frame clones alone and is incomplete. The V and J calls and clone size come from that table; D and trimming were worked out from the DNA. Of about 360,000 clones in the sample, approximately 86% were seen once. Trimming cost V 3 bases and J 1 base, with 10 bases left between them. The CDR3 runs 15 residues. The germline V gene encodes CDR1 LNHDA and CDR2 SQIVND (reference sequence). Specimen: peripheral blood. The J gene is TRBJ1-3, the V gene TRBV19; D is unresolved. The TCR comes from a human donor in a cohort sampled during active COVID-19. CDR3 in DNA: TGTGCCAGTAGTATGACACTGCTTTCTGGAAACACCATATATTTT. Amino acid sequence: CASSMTLLSGNTIYF.